The sequence of this TCR beta chain was determined in a study of identical twins. General observations from the study: It was cross-sectional statistical analysis, not following the same donors, that the conclusions relied on.

This clonotype appeared a few times. Its target is not known. The V and J ends lost 4 bases and 1 base respectively, with 10 bases between them. Germline V gene lookup returns CDR1 SGHAT and CDR2 FQDESV (reference sequence). CDR3 length: 15 amino acids. A universal primer site arose from template switching, and cDNA bore unique molecular identifiers. Each CDR3 protein gets one entry after TCRdb re-called the 5' RACE reads with MiXCR. The sample holds under 900,000 distinct CDR3 sequences, around 12% seen once. The sample was also reused in another study, on yellow fever vaccine responses in identical twins. That work states: Reportedly, the response of twins' T cells to the vaccine seemed partly convergent, partly personalized.

The chain recombines TRBV11-1 with TRBJ2-2; D gene ambiguous. The TCR was taken from a woman aged 18 to 35 in good health. The sample was PBMCs. Here the CDR3 DNA reads TGTGCCAGCAGCTGGACGGACCGGAACACCGGGGAGCTGTTTTTT. This codes for CASSWTDRNTGELFF.